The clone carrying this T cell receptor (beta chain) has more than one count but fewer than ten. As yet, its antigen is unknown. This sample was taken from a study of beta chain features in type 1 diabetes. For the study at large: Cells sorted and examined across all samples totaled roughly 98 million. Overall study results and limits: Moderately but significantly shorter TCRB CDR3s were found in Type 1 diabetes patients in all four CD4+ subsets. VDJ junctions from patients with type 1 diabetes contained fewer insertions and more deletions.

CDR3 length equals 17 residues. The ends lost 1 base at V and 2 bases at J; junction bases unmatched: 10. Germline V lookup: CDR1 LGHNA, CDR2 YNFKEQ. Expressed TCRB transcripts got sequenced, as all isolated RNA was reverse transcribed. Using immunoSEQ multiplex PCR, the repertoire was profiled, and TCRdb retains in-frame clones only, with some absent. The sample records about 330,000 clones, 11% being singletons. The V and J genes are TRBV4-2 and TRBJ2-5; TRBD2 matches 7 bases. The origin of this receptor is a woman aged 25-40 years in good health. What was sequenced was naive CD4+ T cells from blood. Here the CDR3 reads CASSQALAVPSQETQYF. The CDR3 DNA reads TGTGCCAGCAGCCAAGCCCTAGCGGTGCCTAGTCAAGAGACCCAGTACTTC.